Detailed here is one T cell receptor beta chain. Its antigen remains unidentified. One base away there is no much larger clone; base qualities are not given. Trimmed from V: 5 bases; trimmed from J: 1 base; junction bases lacking a gene match: 7. Counted from cysteine to phenylalanine, this CDR3 has 15 amino acids. Solely the CDR3 DNA is kept, with 45 bases framed from the first base. Per the germline V gene (reference sequence), LNHDA is the CDR1 and SQIVND is the CDR2. TCRbeta CDR3 regions were amplified from genomic DNA using the immunoSEQ Assay, a bias-controlled multiplex PCR. Processing in the source paper ran as follows. The number of nucleated cells in each sample was estimated by amplification of reference gene primers within the assay. To quantify the absolute abundance of each unique TCRbeta CDR3 rearrangement, sequence reads were collapsed and filtered. Productive Simpson clonality was computed per sample as the square root of Simpson's diversity index over productive rearrangements. TCRdb carries this immuneACCESS record with in-frame sequences only. Its versions omit some clonotypes, under half of them owing to an unresolved V gene in the studies checked, with the rest unexplained. V, J and clone size were drawn from that table, and D and trimming were deduced from the DNA. This sample lists fewer than 400,000 clones; roughly 88% were detected once. The biggest ten clones account for about 5% of the sample.

In the prospective study, participants were roughly 18 to 95 years old, resided in 20 to 30 geographic areas of the United States, and were enrolled through a virtual design. Cohort assignment in the prospective study relied on participant-reported clinical history from a screening survey and a study questionnaire. ImmuneRACE Cohort 3 recovered participants were defined by two consecutive negative NP/OP PCR tests, healthcare professional clearance, or symptom resolution. Each participant in the prospective study had whole blood, serum and a nasopharyngeal or oropharyngeal swab collected by mobile phlebotomists. Additional blood draws and questionnaires over an approximately 2-month period could optionally be provided by prospective study participants. Before DNA extraction, blood samples from the prospective study were shipped at room temperature or frozen. These data belong to a study of blood T cell repertoires in COVID-19 (dated by TCRdb to 2018 to 2020). About the study as a whole: Samples from collaborators originated in the United States, Italy and Spain and spanned both the acute and convalescent phases of COVID-19. The material from the prospective study consisted of cDNA or gDNA derived from T cells, B-cell-depleted T cells, or PBMCs. Deeply sampled blood TCRbeta repertoires from subjects exposed to, actively infected with, or recovered from COVID-19 were included in the dataset. A freely available public database, intended as a resource for researchers studying the immune response to SARS-CoV-2, is where the repertoires were released. The samples were drawn from two sources: the first 160 participants of the ongoing ImmuneRACE study, and 1,200 or so subjects contributed by 6 global collaborators. Nearly every sample came with metadata listing a de-identified subject ID, COVID-19 status, age in years and sex. Where HLA class I and class II types were available, the types were taken from metadata supplied by the sample provider, not from assay-based typing.

The study at large found these results: The quantity of clinical and demographic metadata differed by source and by participant and was supplied without curation.

The TCR was taken from a man under 40 who had recovered from COVID-19. The sequenced sample consisted of PBMCs or T cells enriched from blood (not recorded which). Recombination linked TRBV19 to TRBJ2-5; 7 bases in the junction line up with TRBD1. CDR3 reads: CASSPMGQSQETQYF. At the DNA level, the sequence is TGTGCCAGTAGTCCCATGGGACAGTCCCAAGAGACCCAGTACTTC.